Listed here are 18 T cell receptor beta chains from one sample, sequenced in a study of blood T cells in healthy people across ages. The use of a sample-barcoded 5' primer and a J-beta primer mix characterized a second PCR of roughly 7 to 12 cycles. MiXCR, applied by TCRdb to the 5' RACE reads, yields one record per CDR3 protein. The sample lists approximately 880,000 distinct CDR3 sequences, about 48% occurring once. Source material: blood. These receptor sequences come from a man aged 25 to 40 in good health.

The V gene is TRBV3-1, the J gene TRBJ1-2; TRBD1 might be the D (6 bases). Germline V CDR1 and CDR2: LGHDT, YNNKEL (reference sequence). V was trimmed by 4 bases and J by 2 bases, leaving 14 bases between them. CDR3 length equals 15 residues. For the CDR3, the DNA is TGTGCCAGCAGCCCCCAAAACACAGGGAACTATGGCTACACCTTC. Translation: CASSPQNTGNYGYTF.

This clonotype was picked up a small number of times. The chain is built from TRBV30 and TRBJ2-1, with 9 bases lining up with TRBD2. Germline CDR1 and CDR2: GTSNPN and SVGIG (reference sequence). J gave up 7 bases and V 5 bases, and 9 bases lay outside the gene matches. The CDR3 contains 14 residues. CDR3 in DNA: TGTGCCTGGGTGCTAGCGGGGCCCTGGAATGAGCAGTTCTTC. Protein product: CAWVLAGPWNEQFF.

Ten or more counts support this clonotype. This sequence joins TRBV18 and TRBJ2-7; 7 positions match TRBD1. Germline V CDR1 and CDR2: KGHSH, LQKENI. The trim removed 8 bases at V and 4 bases at J, leaving 11 bases unmatched. The length of the CDR3 is 14 residues. DNA for the CDR3: TGTGCCAGCAGTCCCCCAGGGGGTAGGTACGAGCAGTACTTC. It is translated as CASSPPGGRYEQYF.

This chain links TRBV6-5 with TRBJ2-7; 8 nucleotides agree with TRBD2. The V and J ends lost 2 bases and 3 bases, in that order; junction bases with no gene match: 6. Germline values: CDR1 MNHEY, CDR2 SVGAGI. CDR3 length equals 15 residues. CDR3: CASSYSRAGDYEQYF. The CDR3 DNA reads TGTGCCAGCAGTTACAGTAGAGCGGGGGACTACGAGCAGTACTTC.

The chain carries TRBV6-1 and TRBJ1-2, with D hard to call. Germline V lookup: CDR1 MNHNS, CDR2 SASEGT. V was trimmed by 6 bases and J by 4 bases, leaving 9 bases between them. The CDR3 is 12 residues long. The CDR3: CASRRNGYGYTF. As DNA, the CDR3 is TGTGCCAGCAGAAGGAACGGCTATGGCTACACCTTC.

This clonotype was detected a few times. The V gene is TRBV5-1, the J gene TRBJ1-5, with 11 positions matching TRBD1. CDR1 SGHRS and CDR2 YFSETQ come from the germline V gene. The CDR3 totals 16 residues. Unmatched junction bases numbered 6, after V lost 1 base and J lost 6 bases. CDR3 amino acids: CASSLSGTGGSQPQHF. As DNA, the CDR3 is TGCGCCAGCAGCTTGAGCGGGACAGGGGGAAGTCAGCCCCAGCATTTT.

This clonotype was seen a few times. This chain uses TRBV12-3 or TRBV12-4 with TRBJ1-2, with D unresolved. Trimming left V 3 bases short and J 8 bases short, with 16 bases between. The CDR3 extends over 14 amino acids. CDR3 amino acids: CASSFMGGREGYTF. The CDR3 nucleotides are TGTGCCAGCAGTTTTATGGGAGGGCGCGAGGGCTACACCTTC.

This chain connects TRBV14 to TRBJ2-5; perhaps TRBD2 as D (5 bases). The CDR3 is 17 amino acids. The germline V and J ends were trimmed by 1 base and 0 bases, with 15 bases remaining between them. CDR1 is SGHDN and CDR2 is FVKESK in the germline V gene. As DNA, the CDR3 is TGTGCCAGCAGCCAAGTAGCGAGGTCCAAATACCAAGAGACCCAGTACTTC. Amino acids: CASSQVARSKYQETQYF.

With regard to this clonotype: A much larger clone lies a single base off, so this may be a read error. The V call is TRBV20-1, the J call TRBJ2-5; no clear D. The J call may be wrong; the DNA end is better matched by TRBJ2-7. The CDR3 has 14 amino acids. Germline lookup yields CDR1 DFQATT and CDR2 SNEGSKA (reference sequence). The CDR3 here is CSAQAPSSVYEQYF. The CDR3 DNA reads as TGCAGTGCTCAAGCCCCTTCTTCGGTCTACGAGCAGTACTTC.

The genes are TRBV5-1 and TRBJ2-5; D may match TRBD1 or TRBD2 (5 bases each). The J call may be incorrect, as the DNA end agrees better with TRBJ2-7. The germline gives CDR1 SGHRS, CDR2 YFSETQ. The CDR3 loop spans 13 amino acids. The CDR3 reads CASLDMGTGEQYF. CDR3 bases: TGCGCCAGCTTGGATATGGGGACGGGCGAGCAGTACTTC.

CDR3 DNA sequence: TGCGCCAGCAATCCTGGCACTGTGACCTACAATGAGCAGTTCTTC. The encoded protein is CASNPGTVTYNEQFF. The genes are TRBV5-1 and TRBJ2-1; D gene ambiguous. The germline V gene encodes CDR1 SGHRS and CDR2 YFSETQ. Trimming stripped 6 bases from V and 2 bases from J, with 15 bases between. This CDR3 contains 15 residues.

This clonotype was picked up one time. For the CDR3, the DNA is TGCAGCGTTTGGAGCGGCGGGGAGCTGTTTTTT. This translates into CSVWSGGELFF. The rearrangement uses TRBV29-1 and TRBJ2-2; TRBD2 might be the D (5 bases). The CDR3 is 11 amino acids. CDR1 SQVTM and CDR2 ANQGSEA come from the germline V gene. Trimming pared 5 bases from V and 7 bases from J, leaving 8 bases between.

This CDR3 is CASSEVGLVQETQYF. The DNA for the CDR3 is TGTGCCAGCAGTGAAGTAGGACTAGTGCAAGAGACCCAGTACTTC. V and J are TRBV6-1 and TRBJ2-5; 7 positions match TRBD2. After removal of 1 base from V and 2 bases from J, the junction contained 4 bases not matched to a gene. The germline gives CDR1 MNHNS, CDR2 SASEGT. This CDR3 is 15 amino acids long.

The chain combines TRBV5-1 with TRBJ1-3; 12 positions agree with TRBD1. The CDR3 covers 16 residues. With V trimmed by 4 bases and J by 1 base, 3 bases remained unmatched. Germline loops: CDR1 SGHRS, CDR2 YFSETQ. The CDR3 region has the DNA TGCGCCAGCAGCGTGGGACAGGGGGCGTCTGGAAACACCATATATTTT. Translation gives CASSVGQGASGNTIYF.

The chain is built from TRBV21-1 and TRBJ2-5. TRBV21-1 is termed a pseudogene. CDR3 length: 11 residues. Here the CDR3 reads CASSKKAEQYF. The CDR3 DNA is TGTGCCAGCAGCAAAAAGGCTGAGCAGTACTTC.

The CDR3 spells CASSVAGLAVDTQYF. DNA of the CDR3: TGTGCCAGCAGCGTAGCTGGACTAGCGGTCGATACGCAGTATTTT. The V call is TRBV9, the J call TRBJ2-3; 10 positions match TRBD2. The CDR3 runs to 15 residues. The germline V gene has CDR1 SGDLS and CDR2 YYNGEE. The V and J ends lost 0 bases and 6 bases, in that order; junction bases with no gene match: 4.

On this clonotype itself: A junction boundary mismatches the germline segment, possibly from a read error. The J gene is TRBJ2-4, the V gene TRBV12-3 or TRBV12-4; D is uncertain. The J call may be in error: the DNA end matches TRBJ2-7 better. The CDR3 extends over 11 amino acids. This CDR3 reads CACSLNYEQYF. Here the CDR3 DNA reads TGTGCCTGCAGTCTCAACTACGAGCAGTACTTC.

V and J are TRBV20-1 and TRBJ2-3; 8 bases are a match to TRBD2. CDR3 size: 17 residues. Germline trimming cut 0 bases from V and 5 bases from J; bases unmatched to any gene: 13. The germline V gene encodes CDR1 DFQATT and CDR2 SNEGSKA (reference sequence). For the CDR3, the DNA is TGCAGTGCTAGAGATAGGGGGGAGCGGGGGTATGGAGATACGCAGTATTTT. Protein: CSARDRGERGYGDTQYF.